A selection of T cell receptor beta chains follows, all from one sample in a study of cytomegalovirus exposure and HLA in healthy donors. The protocol was immunoSEQ multiplex PCR, while the TCRdb copy is restricted to in-frame clones and leaves out a portion. Of about 160,000 clones in the sample, approximately 76% were seen once. The sequenced material came from PBMCs. The receptors were gathered from a man aged 55 to 70 in good health and CMV-seronegative. Each CDR3 is given with its conserved first and last residue. Each record gives: clone size, V gene, J gene, D gene, CDR3 protein, CDR3 DNA. A D gene is named only where the DNA matches it firmly. Size is omitted from some rows. Given values are once, few, many or a class for expanded clones.

once	TRBV4-1	TRBJ2-2	TRBD1	CASSRGTGYTGELFF	TGCGCCAGCAGCCGCGGGACAGGGTACACCGGGGAGCTGTTTTTT
few	TRBV4-1	TRBJ2-1	TRBD2	CASRLMTGLAGNEQFF	TGCGCCAGCAGGCTAATGACAGGATTAGCGGGAAATGAGCAGTTCTTC
few	TRBV18	TRBJ2-7	NA	CASSPPSKRHEQYF	TGTGCCAGCTCACCACCGTCAAAGCGGCACGAGCAGTACTTC
NA	TRBV5-1	TRBJ2-3	TRBD1	CASSLVGTGGSDTQYF	TGCGCCAGCAGCTTGGTTGGGACAGGGGGCTCAGATACGCAGTATTTT
NA	TRBV5-4	TRBJ2-1	TRBD2	CASSSGGGAFTSDEQFF	TGTGCCAGCAGCTCTGGCGGGGGGGCCTTCACGAGCGATGAGCAGTTCTTC
NA	TRBV7-8	TRBJ2-7	TRBD2	CASSIRTSDSYEQYF	TGTGCCAGCAGCATTAGGACTAGCGACTCCTACGAGCAGTACTTC
once	TRBV2	TRBJ1-5	NA	CASSESQGNQPQHF	TGTGCCAGCAGTGAAAGTCAGGGTAATCAGCCCCAGCATTTT
NA	TRBV19	TRBJ2-2	TRBD1	CASTGTGAGELFF	TGTGCCAGTACCGGGACAGGGGCCGGGGAGCTGTTTTTT
NA	TRBV11-1	TRBJ1-2	NA	CASSTSGQLAYGYTF	NA
NA	TRBV7-2	TRBJ2-7	TRBD2	CASSLMLAGSSYEQYF	TGTGCCAGCAGCTTAATGCTAGCGGGGAGCTCCTACGAGCAGTACTTC
NA	TRBV7-3	TRBJ2-7	NA	CASSPMTVSSYEQYF	TGTGCCAGCAGCCCCATGACAGTTTCATCCTACGAGCAGTACTTC
NA	TRBV5-6	TRBJ1-4	TRBD1	CASSSTGGLFF	TGTGCCAGCAGCTCCACAGGGGGACTGTTTTTT
NA	TRBV30	TRBJ1-3	NA	CAFTPGSHGNTIYF	TGTGCCTTCACCCCAGGGTCTCATGGAAACACCATATATTTT